The TCR beta chain under discussion was sequenced for a study of T cell responses to AZD1222 COVID-19 vaccine. Overall study results and limits: Mostly white British, mostly female donors; authors suggested clonal diversity may be underestimated. Two AZD1222 administrations were followed by greater Spike-specific TCR breadth and depth. Unmutated regions of variants are reportedly targeted by nearly half of spike-specific TCRs.

Some clones are missing from TCRdb's copy, which holds only in-frame ones; the method was immunoSEQ multiplex PCR. The sample shows over 85,000 clones, about 90% of them seen only once. The germline V gene encodes CDR1 MDHEN and CDR2 SYDVKM. V was cut by 5 bases and J by 0 bases, with 11 bases left in between. The CDR3 is 14 amino acids. On this clone itself: Its specificity is unknown.

The starting material was peripheral blood, obtained on day 0 of AZD1222 vaccination. The receptor was isolated from an adult in good health. This chain links TRBV28 with TRBJ2-7; D might be TRBD1 (6 bases). The CDR3 DNA is TGTGCCAGCAGTCGAGGGGGTCGCTCCTACGAGCAGTACTTC. Protein sequence: CASSRGGRSYEQYF. The full variable domain, with the rest looked up from reference TRBV28 and TRBJ2-7, is DVKVTQSSRYLVKRTGEKVFLECVQDMDHENMFWYRQDPGLGLRLIYFSYDVKMKEKGDIPEGYSVSREKKERFSLILESASTNQTSMYLCASSRGGRSYEQYFGPGTRLTVT.